This T cell receptor (beta chain) was identified in a study of identical twins. This CDR3 has 15 amino acids. Trimming removed 0 bases from V and 3 bases from J, with 11 bases in between. Carrying unique molecular identifiers, the cDNA also gained a universal primer site through template switching. MiXCR, applied by TCRdb to the 5' RACE reads, yields one record per CDR3 protein. The sample gives 450,000 to 500,000 distinct CDR3 sequences, 14% of which show up once; approximately 0.98% is in the top ten. This clonotype was detected only a few times. This sample also appeared in a second study, on yellow fever vaccine responses in identical twins.

The TCR was taken from a woman between 18 and 29 years old in good health. The V call is TRBV12-3 or TRBV12-4, the J call TRBJ1-1; tentative D call: TRBD1 (5 bases). The sequenced sample consisted of CD4+ T cells sorted from blood. The CDR3 spells CASSLAGVKDTEAFF. CDR3 DNA: TGTGCCAGCAGTTTAGCAGGGGTTAAGGACACTGAAGCTTTCTTT.